This T cell receptor beta chain stems from a study of blood T cell repertoires in COVID-19. Study-wide background: COVID-19 samples collected from the United States, Italy and Spain covered acute and convalescent phases. T cells, B-cell-depleted T cells, or PBMCs provided the cDNA or gDNA that served as material.

Trimming took 6 bases from V and 7 from J, leaving 19 bases between them. Germline CDR1 is SNHLY and CDR2 is FYNNEI. CDR3 length: 15 amino acids. Some clones are missing from TCRdb's copy, which holds only in-frame ones; the method was immunoSEQ multiplex PCR. The sample lists approximately 190,000 clones, 70% to 90% seen once, with about 6.8% in the top ten. The V call is TRBV2, the J call TRBJ1-5; D unresolved. Sequenced: peripheral blood. The TCR comes from a woman aged 40 to 55 who had recovered from COVID-19. CDR3 sequence (DNA): TGTGCCAGCAGGGCCTCGGGGAACATGGGCCAGCCCCAGCATTTT. Its protein is CASRASGNMGQPQHF.